This TCR beta chain was observed in a study of T cells in Graves' hyperthyroidism and ophthalmopathy. The CDR3 contains 12 residues. Trimming took off 6 bases at V and 6 bases at J, with 9 bases between the two ends. The germline V gene encodes CDR1 SGDLS and CDR2 YYNGEE. The TCR beta CDR3 regions underwent amplification using RNA transcripts as the source. The TCR CDR3 first-round RT-PCR relied on the HTBI primer set. TCRdb re-analysed the multiplex PCR reads in MiXCR, keeping a single row per CDR3 protein. The sample has hundreds of thousands of distinct CDR3 sequences, around 14% seen once; the top ten hold approximately 30%. PBMCs were sourced from approximately 9 ml fresh peripheral blood. This clonotype was recorded a few times.

The sequence was collected from a woman aged 18-29 years with Graves' hyperthyroidism that later progressed to Graves' ophthalmopathy. V gene TRBV9 combines with J gene TRBJ2-2, with D perhaps matching TRBD1 (6 bases). The sample taken for sequencing was blood. This chain's CDR3 is CASKGVAGELFF. Here the CDR3 DNA reads TGTGCCAGCAAGGGGGTGGCCGGGGAGCTGTTTTTT.